This TCR beta chain was recorded in a study of blood T cells in healthy people across ages. Combining a sample-barcoded 5' primer with a J-beta primer mix, a second PCR ran for about 7 to 12 cycles. TCRdb reprocessed the 5' RACE reads with MiXCR, giving one entry per CDR3 protein. The table shows about 1.1 million distinct CDR3 sequences, with around two fifths occurring only once. This CDR3 region has 16 residues. Trimming took off 4 bases at V and 1 base at J, with 16 bases between the two ends. The germline V gene has CDR1 SGHRS and CDR2 YFSETQ. This receptor was taken from a man in his late teens or twenties in good health. This rearrangement joins TRBV5-1 to TRBJ2-3; D uncertain. The sequencing sample was made of blood. The CDR3 loop is CASSTGRSAGTDTQYF. In DNA form, the CDR3 reads TGCGCCAGCAGCACCGGACGGAGCGCTGGCACAGATACGCAGTATTTT.